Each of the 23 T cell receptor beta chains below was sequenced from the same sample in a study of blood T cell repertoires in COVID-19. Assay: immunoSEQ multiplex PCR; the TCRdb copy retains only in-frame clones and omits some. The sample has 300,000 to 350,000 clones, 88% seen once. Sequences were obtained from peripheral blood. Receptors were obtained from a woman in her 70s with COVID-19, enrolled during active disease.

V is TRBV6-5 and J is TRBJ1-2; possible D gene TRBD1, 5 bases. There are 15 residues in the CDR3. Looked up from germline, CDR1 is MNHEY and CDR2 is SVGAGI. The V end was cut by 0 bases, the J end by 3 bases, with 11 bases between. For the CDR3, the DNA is TGTGCCAGCAGTTACTCGCAGGGTTTCGACTATGGCTACACCTTC. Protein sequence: CASSYSQGFDYGYTF.

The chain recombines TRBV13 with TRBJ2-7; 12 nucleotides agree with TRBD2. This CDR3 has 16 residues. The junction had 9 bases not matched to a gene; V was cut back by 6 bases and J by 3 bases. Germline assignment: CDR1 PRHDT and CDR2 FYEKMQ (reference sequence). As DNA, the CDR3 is TGTGCCAGCAGTCAGGGGGGGACTAGCGGGTACTACGAGCAGTACTTC. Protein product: CASSQGGTSGYYEQYF.

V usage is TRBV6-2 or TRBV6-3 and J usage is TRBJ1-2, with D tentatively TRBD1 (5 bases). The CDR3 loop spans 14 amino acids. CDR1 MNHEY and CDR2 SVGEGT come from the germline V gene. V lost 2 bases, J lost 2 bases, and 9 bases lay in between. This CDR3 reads CASSYPGLNYGYTF. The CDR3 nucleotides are TGTGCCAGCAGTTACCCAGGGTTAAACTATGGCTACACCTTC.

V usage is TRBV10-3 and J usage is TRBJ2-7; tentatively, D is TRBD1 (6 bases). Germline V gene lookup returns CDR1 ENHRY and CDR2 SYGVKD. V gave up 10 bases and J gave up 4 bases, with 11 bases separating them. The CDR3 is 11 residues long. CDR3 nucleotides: TGTGCCACCGGACAGATTTACGAGCAGTACTTC. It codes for CATGQIYEQYF.

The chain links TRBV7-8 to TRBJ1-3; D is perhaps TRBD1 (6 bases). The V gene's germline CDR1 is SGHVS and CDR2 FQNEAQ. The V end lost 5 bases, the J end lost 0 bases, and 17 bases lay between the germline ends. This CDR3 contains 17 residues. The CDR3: CASSPSTGPSSGNTIYF. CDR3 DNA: TGTGCCAGCAGCCCGTCGACAGGACCCAGCTCTGGAAACACCATATATTTT. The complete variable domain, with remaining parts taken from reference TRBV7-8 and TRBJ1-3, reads GAGVSQSPRYKVAKRGQDVALRCDPISGHVSLFWYQQALGQGPEFLTYFQNEAQLDKSGLPSDRFFAERPEGSVSTLKIQRTQQEDSAVYLCASSPSTGPSSGNTIYFGEGSWLTVV.

The CDR3 loop reads CASSPGGSTGELFF. DNA of the CDR3: TGTGCCAGCAGTCCAGGTGGGAGCACCGGGGAGCTGTTTTTT. V usage is TRBV2 and J usage is TRBJ2-2; D perhaps matches TRBD2 (5 bases). CDR1 and CDR2 (germline): SNHLY, FYNNEI. The CDR3 sequence is 14 residues long. Trimming cost V 5 bases and J 4 bases, with 11 bases left between them.

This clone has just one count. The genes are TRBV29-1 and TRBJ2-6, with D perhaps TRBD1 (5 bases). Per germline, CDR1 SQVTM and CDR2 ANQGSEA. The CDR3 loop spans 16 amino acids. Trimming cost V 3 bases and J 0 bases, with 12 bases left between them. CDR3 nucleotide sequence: TGCAGCGTTGAGGGCAGGGTTAGCTCTGGGGCCAACGTCCTGACTTTC. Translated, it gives CSVEGRVSSGANVLTF.

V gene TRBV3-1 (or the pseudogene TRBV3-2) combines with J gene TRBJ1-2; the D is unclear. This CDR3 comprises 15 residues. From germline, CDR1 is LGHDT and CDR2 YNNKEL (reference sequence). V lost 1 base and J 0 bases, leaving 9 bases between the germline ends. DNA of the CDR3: TGTGCCAGCAGCCAAGTGACGGGTCCTAACTATGGCTACACCTTC. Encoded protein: CASSQVTGPNYGYTF.

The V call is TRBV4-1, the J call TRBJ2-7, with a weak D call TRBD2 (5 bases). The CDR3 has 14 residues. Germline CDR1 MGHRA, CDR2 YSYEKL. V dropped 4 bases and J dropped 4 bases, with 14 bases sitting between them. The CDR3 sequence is CASSLEGRTYEQYF. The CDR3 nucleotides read TGCGCCAGCAGCCTAGAAGGACGGACTTACGAGCAGTACTTC.

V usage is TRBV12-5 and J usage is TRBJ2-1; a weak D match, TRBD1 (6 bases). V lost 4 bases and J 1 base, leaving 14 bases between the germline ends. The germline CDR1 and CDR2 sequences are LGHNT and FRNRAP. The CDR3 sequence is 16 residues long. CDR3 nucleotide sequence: TGTGCTAGTGGTTGGATGACAGGCGTATCCTACAATGAGCAGTTCTTC. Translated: CASGWMTGVSYNEQFF.

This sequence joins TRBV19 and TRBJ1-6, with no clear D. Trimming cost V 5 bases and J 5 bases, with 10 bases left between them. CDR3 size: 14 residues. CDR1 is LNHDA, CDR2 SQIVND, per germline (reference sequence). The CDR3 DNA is TGTGCCAGTAGTCGCGGGCAGGATAATTCACCCCTCCACTTT. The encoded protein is CASSRGQDNSPLHF.

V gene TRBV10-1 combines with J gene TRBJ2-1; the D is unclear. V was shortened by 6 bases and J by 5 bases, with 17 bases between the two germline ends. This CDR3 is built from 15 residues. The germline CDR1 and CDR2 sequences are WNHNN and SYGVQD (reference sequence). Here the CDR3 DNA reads TGCGCCAGCAGCAAAACCCTCTCTACAGACAATGAGCAGTTCTTC. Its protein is CASSKTLSTDNEQFF.

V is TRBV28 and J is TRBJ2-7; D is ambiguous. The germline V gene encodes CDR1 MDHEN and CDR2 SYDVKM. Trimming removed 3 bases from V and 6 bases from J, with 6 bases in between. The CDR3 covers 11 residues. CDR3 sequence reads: CASSFTGEQYF. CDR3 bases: TGTGCCAGCAGTTTCACGGGCGAGCAGTACTTC.

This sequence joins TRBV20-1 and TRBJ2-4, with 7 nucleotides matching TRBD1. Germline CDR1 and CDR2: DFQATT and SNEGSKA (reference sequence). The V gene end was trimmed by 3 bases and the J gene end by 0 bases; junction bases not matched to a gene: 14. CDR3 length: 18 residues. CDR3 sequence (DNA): TGCAGTGCTAGTACAATCGGGACAGCCGCTCTAGCCAAAAACATTCAGTACTTC. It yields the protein CSASTIGTAALAKNIQYF.

CDR3 DNA sequence: TGTGCCAGCAGCCCCGGGACAGGGGGCAGATCTGATGGCTACACCTTC. Protein sequence: CASSPGTGGRSDGYTF. This chain joins TRBV3-1 (or the pseudogene TRBV3-2) and TRBJ1-2; TRBD1 agrees at 12 bases. The CDR3 is 16 residues long. CDR1 is LGHDT and CDR2 is YNNKEL in the germline V gene (reference sequence). V dropped 4 bases and J dropped 6; count of bases not matched to a gene: 9.

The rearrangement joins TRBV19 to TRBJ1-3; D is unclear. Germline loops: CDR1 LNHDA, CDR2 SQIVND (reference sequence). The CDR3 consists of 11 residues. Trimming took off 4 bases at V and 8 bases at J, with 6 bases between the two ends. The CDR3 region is CASSKLDTIYF. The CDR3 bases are TGTGCCAGTAGTAAGCTGGACACCATATATTTT.

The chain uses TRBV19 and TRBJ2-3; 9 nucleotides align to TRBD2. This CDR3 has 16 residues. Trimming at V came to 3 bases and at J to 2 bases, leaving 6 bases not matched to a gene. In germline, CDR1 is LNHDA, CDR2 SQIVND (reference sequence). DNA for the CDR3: TGTGCCAGTAGTATCCAGCGGGGGGCTTCCACAGATACGCAGTATTTT. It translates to CASSIQRGASTDTQYF. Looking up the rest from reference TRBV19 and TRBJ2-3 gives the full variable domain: DGGITQSPKYLFRKEGQNVTLSCEQNLNHDAMYWYRQDPGQGLRLIYYSQIVNDFQKGDIAEGYSVSREKKESFPLTVTSAQKNPTAFYLCASSIQRGASTDTQYFGPGTRLTVL.

CDR3 sequence: CASSEGAGLSYEQYF. As DNA, the CDR3 is TGTGCCAGCAGTGAAGGGGCAGGGCTCTCCTACGAGCAGTACTTC. The V call is TRBV6-1, the J call TRBJ2-7; D may be TRBD1 (5 bases). Trimming removed 1 base at V and 0 bases at J, with 10 bases between. Per germline, CDR1 MNHNS and CDR2 SASEGT. The CDR3 is 15 amino acids.

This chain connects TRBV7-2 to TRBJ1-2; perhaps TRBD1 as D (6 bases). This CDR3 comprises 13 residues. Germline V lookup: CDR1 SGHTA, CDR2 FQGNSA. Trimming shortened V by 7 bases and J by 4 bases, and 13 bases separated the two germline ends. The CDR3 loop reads CASTIGGVYGYTF. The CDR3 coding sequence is TGTGCCAGCACCATAGGGGGAGTCTATGGCTACACCTTC.

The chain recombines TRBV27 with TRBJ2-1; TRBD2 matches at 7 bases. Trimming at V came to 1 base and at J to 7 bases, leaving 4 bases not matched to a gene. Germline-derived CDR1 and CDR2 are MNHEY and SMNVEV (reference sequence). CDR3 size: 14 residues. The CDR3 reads CASSLYGGSNEQFF. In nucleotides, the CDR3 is TGTGCCAGCAGTTTATACGGGGGGTCAAATGAGCAGTTCTTC.

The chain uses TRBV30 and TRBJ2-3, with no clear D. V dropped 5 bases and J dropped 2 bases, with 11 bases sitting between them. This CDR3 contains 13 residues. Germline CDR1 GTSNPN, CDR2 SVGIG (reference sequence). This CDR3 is CAWAGFVTDTQYF. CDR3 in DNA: TGTGCCTGGGCCGGGTTCGTCACAGATACGCAGTATTTT. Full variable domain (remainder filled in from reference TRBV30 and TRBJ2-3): SQTIHQWPATLVQPVGSPLSLECTVEGTSNPNLYWYRQAAGRGLQLLFYSVGIGQISSEVPQNLSASRPQDRQFILSSKKLLLSDSGFYLCAWAGFVTDTQYFGPGTRLTVL.

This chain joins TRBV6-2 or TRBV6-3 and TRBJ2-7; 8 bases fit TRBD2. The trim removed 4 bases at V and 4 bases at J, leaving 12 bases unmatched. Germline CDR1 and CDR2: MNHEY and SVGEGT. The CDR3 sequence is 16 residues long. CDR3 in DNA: TGTGCCAGCAGTTCCCTAAGCAGCGGGAGTCTATACGAGCAGTACTTC. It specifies CASSSLSSGSLYEQYF.

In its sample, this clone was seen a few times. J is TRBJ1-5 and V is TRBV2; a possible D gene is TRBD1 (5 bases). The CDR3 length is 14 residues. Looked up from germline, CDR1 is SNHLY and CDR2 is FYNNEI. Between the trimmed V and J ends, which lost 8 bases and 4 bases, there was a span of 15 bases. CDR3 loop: CASLLMAGNQPQHF. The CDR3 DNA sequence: TGTGCCAGCTTATTGATGGCAGGGAATCAGCCCCAGCATTTT.